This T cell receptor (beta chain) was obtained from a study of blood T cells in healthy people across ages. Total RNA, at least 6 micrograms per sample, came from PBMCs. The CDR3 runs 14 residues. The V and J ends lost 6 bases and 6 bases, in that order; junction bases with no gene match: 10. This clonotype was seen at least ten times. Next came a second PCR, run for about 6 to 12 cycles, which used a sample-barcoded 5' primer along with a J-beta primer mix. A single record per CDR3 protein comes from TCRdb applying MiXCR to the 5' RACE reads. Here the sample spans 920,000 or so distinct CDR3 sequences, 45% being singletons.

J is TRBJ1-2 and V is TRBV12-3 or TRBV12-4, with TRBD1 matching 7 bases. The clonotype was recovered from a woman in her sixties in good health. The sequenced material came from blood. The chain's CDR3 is CASSRQGSKHGYTF. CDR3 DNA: TGTGCCAGCAGCAGACAGGGCTCAAAGCATGGCTACACCTTC.